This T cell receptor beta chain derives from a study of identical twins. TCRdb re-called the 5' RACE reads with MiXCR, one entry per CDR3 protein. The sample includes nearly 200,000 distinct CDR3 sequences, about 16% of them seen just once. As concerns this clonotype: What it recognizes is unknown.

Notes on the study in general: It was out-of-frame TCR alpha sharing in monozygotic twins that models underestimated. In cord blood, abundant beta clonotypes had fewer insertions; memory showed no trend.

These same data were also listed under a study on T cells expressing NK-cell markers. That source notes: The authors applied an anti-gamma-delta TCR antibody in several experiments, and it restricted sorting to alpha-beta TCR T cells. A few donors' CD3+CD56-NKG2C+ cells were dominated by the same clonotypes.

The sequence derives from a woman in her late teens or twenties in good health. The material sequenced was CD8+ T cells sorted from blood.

CDR3: CASSLARATEAFF. DNA of the CDR3: TGTGCCAGCAGCTTAGCCCGAGCCACTGAAGCTTTCTTT. The chain joins TRBV7-6 to TRBJ1-1, with D hard to call. Trimming cost V 0 bases and J 4 bases, with 6 bases left between them. The CDR3 totals 13 residues. CDR1 SGHVS and CDR2 FNYEAQ come from the germline V gene.